This T cell receptor beta chain was captured by sequencing in a study of CD8 T cells in ankylosing spondylitis. TCRdb fed the 5' RACE reads into MiXCR, producing one record per CDR3 protein. The sample lists around 25,000 distinct CDR3 sequences; less than 3% were seen once. Trimming took off 4 bases at V and 3 bases at J, with 20 bases between the two ends. This CDR3 spans 16 amino acids. Germline loops: CDR1 SGDLS, CDR2 YYNGEE. This clonotype was seen ten or more times. Source material: blood, either unsorted or a sorted T cell fraction (not recorded which). The chain employs TRBV9 and TRBJ2-7; either TRBD1 or TRBD2 may supply D (5 bases each). This TCR was sampled from a female donor with ankylosing spondylitis or in good health (not recorded which). Written as DNA, the CDR3 is TGTGCCAGCAGCCCGAGGGGAGACAATATTGGCTACGAGCAGTACTTC. This translates into CASSPRGDNIGYEQYF.